A single sample gave rise to the 18 T cell receptor beta chains below, sequenced in a study of long-term antiretroviral therapy in people with HIV. Version v3.0 of the immunoSEQ assay was performed at survey level. This table comes from immunoSEQ multiplex PCR, and its TCRdb copy is limited to in-frame clones, with some not included. The sample includes 17,000 or so clones, approximately 81% seen only once; the top ten take approximately 13%. The material sequenced was unsorted PBMCs, taken more than 3.1 years after starting antiretroviral therapy. Source of these receptors: a woman in her thirties or forties with HIV.

This clone appeared a single time. The CDR3 nucleotides are TGCGCCATATGCTCCTACGAGCAGTACTTC. Amino acid sequence: CAICSYEQYF. V gene TRBV23-1 combines with J gene TRBJ2-7; D is unclear. TRBV23-1 is known as an ORF, though its function is uncertain. This CDR3 comprises 10 residues. V was pared by 10 bases and J by 0 bases, with 4 bases between.

The chain couples TRBV15 to TRBJ2-7; possible D gene TRBD1, 6 bases. The ends were cut back, 0 bases at V and 2 bases at J, with 8 bases in the middle. This CDR3 contains 14 residues. Per the germline V gene, CDR1 is LNHNV and CDR2 is YYDKDF (reference sequence). CDR3 nucleotides: TGTGCCACCAGCAGAGAAGCAGGGGCCTACGAGCAGTACTTC. This gives the protein CATSREAGAYEQYF.

This sequence joins TRBV29-1 and TRBJ2-1; 9 nucleotides align to TRBD2. The CDR3 has 16 residues. The junction had 11 bases not matched to a gene; V was cut back by 8 bases and J by 0 bases. CDR1 and CDR2 from the germline V gene are SQVTM and ANQGSEA. CDR3 sequence (DNA): TGCAGCTCCGCCCGGGCGGGGGGGAGCTCCTACAATGAGCAGTTCTTC. The encoded protein is CSSARAGGSSYNEQFF.

This chain joins TRBV10-3 and TRBJ1-2, with 9 bases identical to TRBD1. Germline lookup yields CDR1 ENHRY and CDR2 SYGVKD. This CDR3 is 14 amino acids long. V was pared by 2 bases and J by 6 bases, with 4 bases of the junction left unmatched. CDR3 sequence (DNA): TGTGCCATCAGTGAGATCGGGACAGGGCATGGCTACACCTTC. It codes for CAISEIGTGHGYTF.

This chain connects TRBV29-1 to TRBJ2-3, with TRBD2 matching over 7 bases. The CDR3 has 14 amino acids. CDR1 SQVTM and CDR2 ANQGSEA come from the germline V gene. V lost 6 bases and J lost 7; bases outside the gene matches: 13. In DNA, the CDR3 is TGCAGCGTGGGAGGGCTTCTAGCGACGCATACGCAGTATTTT. Protein: CSVGGLLATHTQYF.

V and J are TRBV19 and TRBJ2-3; tentative D call: TRBD2 (6 bases). Trimming stripped 7 bases from V and 1 base from J, with 12 bases between. Germline-derived CDR1 and CDR2 are LNHDA and SQIVND (reference sequence). The CDR3 consists of 14 residues. CDR3 region: CASTPGGRTDTQYF. DNA for the CDR3: TGTGCCAGTACCCCCGGGGGACGCACAGATACGCAGTATTTT.

V usage is TRBV5-1 and J usage is TRBJ1-2; D remains unclear. The CDR3 runs 14 residues. CDR1 is SGHRS and CDR2 is YFSETQ in the germline V gene. Trimming took off 0 bases at V and 8 bases at J, with 14 bases between the two ends. The CDR3 nucleotides read TGCGCCAGCAGCTTGGCCTCGGGGAGTCAGGGCTACACCTTC. Protein sequence: CASSLASGSQGYTF.

V gene TRBV29-1 combines with J gene TRBJ1-2, with a tentative D call TRBD1 (6 bases). Trimming stripped 7 bases from V and 8 bases from J, with 14 bases between. Germline V lookup: CDR1 SQVTM, CDR2 ANQGSEA. The CDR3 has 11 amino acids. CDR3 DNA: TGCAGCGGAGGGGGGGGTAGAGGCTACACCTTC. Protein: CSGGGGRGYTF.

The DNA of the CDR3 is TGCGCCAGCAGCCTAGGCGGGACAGGCCAAGAGACCCAGTACTTC. Protein sequence: CASSLGGTGQETQYF. This chain links TRBV5-1 with TRBJ2-5; the match to TRBD1 covers 8 bases. Trimming cost V 4 bases and J 1 base; bases outside gene matches: 6. CDR1 SGHRS and CDR2 YFSETQ come from the germline V gene. CDR3 size: 15 residues.

V usage is TRBV18 and J usage is TRBJ1-5, with D perhaps TRBD1 (6 bases). Germline CDR1 KGHSH, CDR2 LQKENI. V lost 3 bases and J lost 7, with 16 bases in between. This CDR3 is 15 amino acids long. In nucleotides, the CDR3 is TGTGCCAGCTCACCGCGGGACACGGCAGCCCAGCCCCAGCATTTT. Its protein is CASSPRDTAAQPQHF.

The chain carries TRBV29-1 and TRBJ1-5; TRBD1 agrees at 10 bases. The CDR3 is made up of 16 amino acids. J lost 2 bases, V lost 6 bases, and 10 bases had no gene match. Germline lookup yields CDR1 SQVTM and CDR2 ANQGSEA. Written as DNA, the CDR3 is TGCAGCGTGAGGACAGGGGGGACGGATGGCAATCAGCCCCAGCATTTT. Protein product: CSVRTGGTDGNQPQHF.

The V call is TRBV2, the J call TRBJ2-5; either TRBD1 or TRBD2 may fit D (5 bases each). The length of the CDR3 is 15 residues. Per germline, CDR1 SNHLY and CDR2 FYNNEI. Trimming pared 7 bases from V and 0 bases from J, leaving 15 bases between. The CDR3 loop is CASIPKGTDQETQYF. The CDR3 DNA is TGTGCCAGCATCCCTAAAGGGACCGACCAAGAGACCCAGTACTTC.

This clone was counted a few times. The chain employs TRBV6-5 and TRBJ1-6, with D possibly matching TRBD1 (5 bases). V lost 2 bases and J lost 5, with 13 bases in between. This CDR3 has 16 residues. Per germline, CDR1 MNHEY and CDR2 SVGAGI. The CDR3 region is CASSYAGTGDNSPLHF. The CDR3 coding sequence is TGTGCCAGCAGTTACGCAGGGACGGGCGATAATTCACCCCTCCACTTT.

The genes are TRBV5-1 and TRBJ1-1; tentative D call: TRBD1 (5 bases). V lost 4 bases to trimming and J lost 4 bases, with 14 bases between them. This CDR3 contains 14 residues. The germline gives CDR1 SGHRS, CDR2 YFSETQ. The CDR3 protein is CASSPLGGGTEAFF. As DNA, the CDR3 is TGCGCCAGCAGCCCCCTCGGGGGTGGCACTGAAGCTTTCTTT.

This clone was seen more than once but under ten times. The V and J genes are TRBV30 and TRBJ1-4; D may be TRBD1 (5 bases). The V end lost 2 bases, the J end lost 4 bases, and 11 bases lay between the germline ends. Germline lookup yields CDR1 GTSNPN and CDR2 SVGIG (reference sequence). CDR3 length: 14 amino acids. The CDR3 here is CAWSRGGINEKLFF. The CDR3 DNA follows: TGTGCCTGGAGTCGTGGGGGAATTAATGAAAAACTGTTTTTT.

The V call is TRBV7-2, the J call TRBJ1-2; 9 bases fit TRBD1. Looked up from germline, CDR1 is SGHTA and CDR2 is FQGNSA. There are 16 residues in the CDR3. V lost 2 bases and J lost 4; bases outside the gene matches: 8. CDR3 sequence reads: CASSLLPTGGGYGYTF. In DNA, the CDR3 is TGTGCCAGCAGCTTACTGCCGACAGGGGGAGGCTATGGCTACACCTTC. Full variable domain (rest looked up from reference TRBV7-2 and TRBJ1-2): GAGVSQSPSNKVTEKGKDVELRCDPISGHTALYWYRQSLGQGLEFLIYFQGNSAPDKSGLPSDRFSAERTGGSVSTLTIQRTQQEDSAVYLCASSLLPTGGGYGYTFGSGTRLTVV.

This chain links TRBV30 with TRBJ2-7, with D perhaps being TRBD1 or TRBD2 (5 bases each). Germline V gene sequence: CDR1 GTSNPN, CDR2 SVGIG (reference sequence). V was trimmed by 3 bases and J by 5 bases, leaving 11 bases between them. CDR3 size: 12 residues. The CDR3 sequence is CAWRLGDDEQYF. The CDR3 bases are TGTGCCTGGAGGCTGGGGGACGACGAGCAGTACTTC.

The V call is TRBV5-6, the J call TRBJ2-7; D gene ambiguous. V shed 4 bases and J shed 0 bases, with 11 bases lying between them. The CDR3 runs to 14 residues. The germline gives CDR1 SGHDT, CDR2 YYEEEE. CDR3 amino acids: CASSRYSSSYEQYF. CDR3 in DNA: TGTGCCAGCAGCCGATACTCGAGCTCCTACGAGCAGTACTTC.